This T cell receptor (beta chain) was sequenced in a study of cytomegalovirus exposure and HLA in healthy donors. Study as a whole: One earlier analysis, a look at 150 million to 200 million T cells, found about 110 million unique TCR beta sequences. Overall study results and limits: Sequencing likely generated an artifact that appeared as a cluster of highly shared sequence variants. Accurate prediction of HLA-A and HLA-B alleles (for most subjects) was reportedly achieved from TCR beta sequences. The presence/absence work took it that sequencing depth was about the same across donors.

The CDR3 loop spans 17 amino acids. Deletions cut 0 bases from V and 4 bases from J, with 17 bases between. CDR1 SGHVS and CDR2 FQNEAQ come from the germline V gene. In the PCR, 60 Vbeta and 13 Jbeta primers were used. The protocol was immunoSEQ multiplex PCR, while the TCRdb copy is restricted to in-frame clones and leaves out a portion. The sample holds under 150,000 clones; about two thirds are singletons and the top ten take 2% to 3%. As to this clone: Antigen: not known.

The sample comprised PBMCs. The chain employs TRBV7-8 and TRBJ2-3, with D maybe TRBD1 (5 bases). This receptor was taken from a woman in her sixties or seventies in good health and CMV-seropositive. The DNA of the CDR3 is TGTGCCAGCAGCTTAGCGGAAGGGGCCATTATCCCAGATACGCAGTATTTT. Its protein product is CASSLAEGAIIPDTQYF.